This entry lists 32 T cell receptor beta chains sequenced from one sample in a study of molecular identifiers for immune sequencing clone quantification. One entry per CDR3 protein results from TCRdb running MiXCR on the PCR reads. This table has hundreds of thousands of distinct CDR3 sequences, 25% appearing once. Sequenced material: naive CD8+ T cells from blood, with Jurkat cell RNA spiked in. The subset here: FACS-sorted CD8+CD4-CCR7+CD45RA+ naive T cells. The receptors were gathered from a human donor in good health. Some libraries in this study had Jurkat cell RNA spiked in.

This clonotype was picked up many times. The chain has TRBV28 and TRBJ2-7; no definite D call. V shed 1 base and J shed 6 bases, with 10 bases lying between them. Germline V gene lookup returns CDR1 MDHEN and CDR2 SYDVKM. The CDR3 consists of 13 residues. CDR3 amino acids: CASSLLHGSEQYF. The CDR3 DNA sequence: TGTGCCAGCAGTTTATTGCACGGATCCGAGCAGTACTTC.

To note about this clonotype: A read error is possible here, since a much larger clone lies one base away. J is TRBJ2-2 and V is TRBV7-6, with D possibly being TRBD2 (7 bases). CDR1 and CDR2 from the germline V gene are SGHVS and FNYEAQ. This CDR3 comprises 16 residues. The CDR3 nucleotides read TGTGCCAGCAGCTTAGCGTCCCGGGGGGCCACCGGGGAGCTGGTTTTT. It yields the protein CASSLASRGATGELVF.

The sample holds many counts of this clonotype. The chain couples TRBV5-4 to TRBJ2-2; D unclear. The germline CDR1 and CDR2 sequences are SGHNT and YYREEE (reference sequence). CDR3 size: 11 residues. V was pared by 9 bases and J by 6 bases, with 9 bases between. This chain's CDR3 is CATGVAGELFF. In DNA form, the CDR3 reads TGTGCCACCGGCGTGGCCGGGGAGCTGTTTTTT.

This clonotype showed up many times. The chain joins TRBV4-1 to TRBJ2-7, with D possibly matching TRBD1 (6 bases). V was cut by 1 base and J by 5 bases, with 12 bases left in between. The germline gives CDR1 MGHRA, CDR2 YSYEKL. This CDR3 has 14 amino acids. In nucleotides, the CDR3 is TGCGCCAGCAGCCAAGCCCATCAGGGGAACGAGCAGTACTTC. It yields the protein CASSQAHQGNEQYF.

This clonotype was observed at least ten times. The CDR3 here is CASSRGTDTEAFF. The CDR3 DNA follows: TGTGCCAGCAGCCGGGGGACAGACACTGAAGCTTTCTTT. The gene calls are TRBV5-4 and TRBJ1-1; TRBD1 agrees at 7 bases. Germline V CDR1 and CDR2: SGHNT, YYREEE (reference sequence). V shed 4 bases and J 3 bases; nucleotides not matched to a gene: 3. The CDR3 sequence is 13 residues long. The full variable domain, with the rest looked up from reference TRBV5-4 and TRBJ1-1, is ETGVTQSPTHLIKTRGQQVTLRCSSQSGHNTVSWYQQALGQGPQFIFQYYREEENGRGNFPPRFSGLQFPNYSSELNVNALELDDSALYLCASSRGTDTEAFFGQGTRLTVV.

A remark on this clonotype: A read error may be the cause here, since a much bigger clone is one base away. This chain uses TRBV7-9 with TRBJ2-2, with TRBD2 as a possible D gene (6 bases). This CDR3 contains 19 residues. The germline gives CDR1 SEHNR, CDR2 FQNEAQ (reference sequence). The V end lost 7 bases, the J end lost 1 base, and 25 bases lay between the germline ends. DNA of the CDR3: TGTGCCAGCACCGAAACGCTCCCGCTGCGACTAGAGAACACCGGGGAGCTGTTTTTT. Amino acids: CASTETLPLRLENTGELFF. Drawing the rest from reference TRBV7-9 and TRBJ2-2, the complete variable domain is DTGVSQNPRHKITKRGQNVTFRCDPISEHNRLYWYRQTLGQGPEFLTYFQNEAQLEKSRLLSDRFSAERPKGSFSTLEIQRTEQGDSAMYLCASTETLPLRLENTGELFFGEGSRLTVL.

The table lists this clonotype with a few counts. The V gene is TRBV19, the J gene TRBJ1-1; TRBD1 aligns across 8 bases. In germline, CDR1 is LNHDA, CDR2 SQIVND (reference sequence). V lost 5 bases to trimming and J lost 7 bases; unmatched junction nucleotides: 3. The CDR3 is 12 amino acids. The CDR3 DNA follows: TGTGCCAGTAGTCAGGGGGCGGGTGAAGCTTTCTTT. Translation: CASSQGAGEAFF.

Turning to this clonotype: This may come from a read error, since a much larger clone is one base off. The rearrangement links TRBV7-2 to TRBJ1-1; 8 bases map to TRBD1. CDR1 SGHTA and CDR2 FQGNSA come from the germline V gene. The CDR3 is 16 amino acids. After removal of 5 bases from V and 6 bases from J, the junction contained 14 bases not matched to a gene. The chain's CDR3 is CASSPQQGQGLPEAFF. In DNA form, the CDR3 reads TGTGCCAGCAGCCCCCAGCAAGGACAGGGTTTACCTGAAGCTTTCTTT.

On this clonotype: Since a much larger clone is just one base distant, this may be a read error. J is TRBJ2-7 and V is TRBV2; D gene ambiguous. TRBJ2-1 explains the end of the DNA better; the J call may be wrong. CDR3 length: 11 amino acids. Looked up from germline, CDR1 is SNHLY and CDR2 is FYNNEI. The CDR3 protein is CASGELYEQFF. In DNA, the CDR3 is TGTGCCAGCGGGGAACTCTACGAGCAGTTCTTC.

This clonotype was counted many times. This chain joins TRBV5-4 and TRBJ2-5; D is ambiguous. V was pared by 2 bases and J by 0 bases, with 5 bases between. Germline V gene lookup returns CDR1 SGHNT and CDR2 YYREEE (reference sequence). The CDR3 sequence is 13 residues long. The CDR3 bases are TGTGCCAGCAGCTTCCAAGACCAAGAGACCCAGTACTTC. Protein product: CASSFQDQETQYF.

The J gene is TRBJ1-1, the V gene TRBV12-3 or TRBV12-4; no definite D call. This CDR3 is 10 amino acids long. The V gene lost 10 bases and the J gene lost 6 bases, with 9 bases spanning the gap. The CDR3 DNA follows: TGTGCCACTCGTAACGCTGAAGCTTTCTTT. Translating it yields CATRNAEAFF.

This clonotype has just a few counts. The V gene is TRBV6-1, the J gene TRBJ1-2, with 10 bases aligning to TRBD1. V gave up 4 bases and J gave up 6 bases; unmatched junction bases: 14. CDR3 size: 17 residues. Germline V CDR1 and CDR2: MNHNS, SASEGT. DNA of the CDR3: TGTGCCAGCAGTGCCTACCCCTCCCAGACAGGGGGCAATGGCTACACCTTC. This encodes CASSAYPSQTGGNGYTF.

There are many counts of this clonotype. The chain joins TRBV7-9 to TRBJ2-3; 7 nucleotides align to TRBD1. Germline trimming cut 4 bases from V and 2 bases from J; bases unmatched to any gene: 6. CDR1 SEHNR and CDR2 FQNEAQ come from the germline V gene (reference sequence). The CDR3 contains 15 residues. The chain's CDR3 is CASSWGTALTDTQYF. CDR3 DNA: TGTGCCAGCAGCTGGGGGACAGCCCTCACAGATACGCAGTATTTT. The variable domain in full, with the rest retrieved from reference TRBV7-9 and TRBJ2-3, is DTGVSQNPRHKITKRGQNVTFRCDPISEHNRLYWYRQTLGQGPEFLTYFQNEAQLEKSRLLSDRFSAERPKGSFSTLEIQRTEQGDSAMYLCASSWGTALTDTQYFGPGTRLTVL.

This clonotype was counted at least ten times. The V and J genes are TRBV24-1 and TRBJ1-1; D is ambiguous. The length of the CDR3 is 13 residues. The V end was cut by 7 bases, the J end by 5 bases, with 13 bases between. Per the germline V gene, CDR1 is KGHDR and CDR2 is SFDVKD. CDR3 sequence reads: CATSPPRRTEAFF. The CDR3 nucleotides read TGTGCCACCAGCCCCCCCCGTCGGACTGAAGCTTTCTTT.

This chain links TRBV7-2 with TRBJ2-7, with TRBD2 identical over 8 bases. CDR3 length: 17 residues. J was trimmed by 0 bases and V by 5 bases; bases with no gene match: 12. Germline values: CDR1 SGHTA, CDR2 FQGNSA. CDR3: CASSQVGGGPSSYEQYF. CDR3 nucleotides: TGTGCCAGCAGCCAAGTCGGCGGGGGGCCAAGCTCCTACGAGCAGTACTTC.

With respect to this clonotype: Since a much larger clone is just one base distant, this may be a read error. The chain carries TRBV4-3 and TRBJ1-1, with D perhaps matching TRBD1 (5 bases). The CDR3 covers 15 residues. CDR1 LGHNA and CDR2 YSLEER come from the germline V gene. CDR3 bases: TGCGCCAGCAGCCGCTACGATGCGGGGCACACTGAAGCTTCCTTT. Protein: CASSRYDAGHTEASF.

The V gene is TRBV4-3, the J gene TRBJ2-7; 13 nucleotides line up with TRBD2. CDR3 length: 17 amino acids. V was clipped by 4 bases and J by 3 bases; unmatched bases: 9. Germline values: CDR1 LGHNA, CDR2 YSLEER. The CDR3 DNA follows: TGCGCCAGCAGCCCGGGGACTAGCGGGGATACAAACTACGAGCAGTACTTC. It encodes CASSPGTSGDTNYEQYF.

Many counts were recorded for this clonotype. V usage is TRBV7-9 and J usage is TRBJ1-2; tentatively, D is TRBD1 (6 bases). Trimming took 5 bases from V and 6 from J, leaving 19 bases between them. There are 15 residues in the CDR3. CDR1 is SEHNR and CDR2 is FQNEAQ in the germline V gene (reference sequence). The DNA of the CDR3 is TGTGCCAGCAGCCGAGATCTGGGCAGGGACAATGGCTACACCTTC. Translated, it gives CASSRDLGRDNGYTF.

Many counts were recorded for this clonotype. The chain couples TRBV12-3 or TRBV12-4 to TRBJ1-5, with 9 nucleotides matching TRBD1. V trimming: 4 bases; J trimming: 6 bases; junction bases outside the gene matches: 4. This CDR3 comprises 14 residues. For the CDR3, the DNA is TGTGCCAGCAGTTACAGGGGGCCCCGTCAGCCCCAGCATTTT. Translation gives CASSYRGPRQPQHF.

A few counts support this clonotype. CDR3 amino acids: CASSPLFSGDTDTQYF. CDR3 sequence (DNA): TGTGCCAGTAGTCCATTATTTTCAGGGGACACAGATACGCAGTATTTT. The rearrangement links TRBV19 to TRBJ2-3; D may be TRBD1 (6 bases). V lost 5 bases to trimming and J lost 2 bases, with 17 bases between them. The CDR3 is 16 residues long. Germline V gives CDR1 LNHDA, CDR2 SQIVND (reference sequence).

Concerning this clonotype: A much larger clone lies a single base off, so this may be a read error. The chain has TRBV4-3 and TRBJ2-7; the D gene is possibly TRBD2 (5 bases). This CDR3 contains 16 residues. Germline lookup yields CDR1 LGHNA and CDR2 YSLEER. The CDR3 loop is CAGSQDYSLANAEQYF. CDR3 DNA: TGCGCCGGCAGCCAAGACTATAGCCTCGCGAATGCCGAGCAGTACTTC.

CDR3 nucleotide sequence: TGCGCCAGCAGCCAAGGCCTTGGCGTGGGCGCTTCCTACACCTTC. As protein: CASSQGLGVGASYTF. J is TRBJ1-2 and V is TRBV4-1; D unresolved. The CDR3 is 15 residues long. Germline CDR1 reads MGHRA; CDR2 reads YSYEKL. The ends were cut back, 1 base at V and 10 bases at J, with 19 bases in the middle.

This clonotype was detected ten times or more. The chain is built from TRBV19 and TRBJ1-1; tentatively, D is TRBD1 (5 bases). From germline, CDR1 is LNHDA and CDR2 SQIVND (reference sequence). Deletions cut 0 bases from V and 0 bases from J, with 11 bases between. There are 16 residues in the CDR3. DNA of the CDR3: TGTGCCAGTAGTATAGATCGAGACAGCTTGAACACTGAAGCTTTCTTT. Translation gives CASSIDRDSLNTEAFF.

This clonotype was seen more than once but under ten times. Here the CDR3 omits its conserved ending phenylalanine or tryptophan, so a read error is the likely source. The J gene is TRBJ1-1, the V gene TRBV4-3; D is ambiguous. The V gene's germline CDR1 is LGHNA and CDR2 YSLEER. This CDR3 region has 17 residues. Between the trimmed V and J ends, which lost 0 bases and 4 bases, there was a span of 18 bases. CDR3 sequence reads: CASSQDLQAIVGTEAFL. The CDR3 nucleotides read TGCGCCAGCAGCCAAGATCTTCAGGCAATTGTGGGCACTGAAGCTTTCCTT.

This clonotype was recorded at least ten times. At one boundary the junction diverges from the germline segment, which might be a read error. CDR3 sequence (DNA): TGTGCCAGCAGCCCCTCTACAGGGTCCTTGGGAAAAAACCTTCAGTACTTC. Its translation: CASSPSTGSLGKNLQYF. V usage is TRBV7-8 and J usage is TRBJ2-4; weak D call: TRBD1 (6 bases). The V gene's germline CDR1 is SGHVS and CDR2 FQNEAQ. The CDR3 extends over 17 amino acids. Filled out from reference TRBV7-8 and TRBJ2-4, the complete variable domain reads GAGVSQSPRYKVAKRGQDVALRCDPISGHVSLFWYQQALGQGPEFLTYFQNEAQLDKSGLPSDRFFAERPEGSVSTLKIQRTQQEDSAVYLCASSPSTGSLGKNLQYFGAGTRLSVL.

This clonotype was found a few times. The chain recombines TRBV19 with TRBJ1-3; TRBD1 agrees at 7 bases. The CDR3 length is 13 residues. V shed 10 bases and J 2 bases; nucleotides not matched to a gene: 5. Germline V gene data show CDR1 as LNHDA and CDR2 as SQIVND (reference sequence). The CDR3 bases are TGTGCCATCTCACAGGGGACTGGAAACACCATATATTTT. It yields the protein CAISQGTGNTIYF. The full variable domain, its missing parts supplied by reference TRBV19 and TRBJ1-3, is DGGITQSPKYLFRKEGQNVTLSCEQNLNHDAMYWYRQDPGQGLRLIYYSQIVNDFQKGDIAEGYSVSREKKESFPLTVTSAQKNPTAFYLCAISQGTGNTIYFGEGSWLTVV.

This clonotype has a handful of counts. V and J are TRBV29-1 and TRBJ1-2; TRBD1 matches 7 bases. With V trimmed by 3 bases and J by 0 bases, 4 bases remained unmatched. This CDR3 region has 14 residues. Germline assignment: CDR1 SQVTM and CDR2 ANQGSEA. The CDR3 sequence: CSVEQGGSNYGYTF. Written as DNA, the CDR3 is TGCAGCGTTGAGCAGGGGGGTTCTAACTATGGCTACACCTTC. The whole variable domain, remainder taken from reference TRBV29-1 and TRBJ1-2, is SAVISQKPSRDICQRGTSLTIQCQVDSQVTMMFWYRQQPGQSLTLIATANQGSEATYESGFVIDKFPISRPNLTFSTLTVSNMSPEDSSIYLCSVEQGGSNYGYTFGSGTRLTVV.

About this clonotype: A clone one base away is much larger, so this may be a read error. The chain couples TRBV7-6 to TRBJ2-3, with 10 bases that match TRBD1. The CDR3 has 16 amino acids. Trimming at V came to 7 bases and at J to 5 bases, leaving 12 bases not matched to a gene. CDR1 is SGHVS and CDR2 is FNYEAQ in the germline V gene. The CDR3 loop reads CASNSTTGGWGDTQYF. In nucleotides, the CDR3 is TGTGCCAGCAACTCGACGACAGGGGGCTGGGGAGATACGCAGTATTTT.

The genes are TRBV5-6 and TRBJ2-5; perhaps TRBD1 as D (5 bases). The length of the CDR3 is 16 residues. In germline, CDR1 is SGHDT, CDR2 YYEEEE. The V and J ends lost 4 bases and 1 base respectively, with 17 bases between them. CDR3 sequence reads: CASSAPSLGPQETQYF. The CDR3 region has the DNA TGTGCCAGCAGCGCCCCTTCCTTGGGGCCCCAAGAGACCCAGTACTTC.

With respect to this clonotype: Given a much more abundant clone one base away, this may be a read error. The chain carries TRBV4-3 and TRBJ2-3; D is perhaps TRBD2 (5 bases). The CDR3 has 16 amino acids. Germline V gene data show CDR1 as LGHNA and CDR2 as YSLEER. V gave up 1 base and J gave up 4 bases, with 15 bases separating them. The CDR3 protein is CASSQALAGSADTQYF. The CDR3 nucleotides are TGCGCCAGCAGCCAAGCTTTGGCGGGTAGCGCAGATACGCAGTATTTT.

This clonotype was seen at least ten times. The chain employs TRBV12-5 and TRBJ1-5; no firm D call. Germline V gene sequence: CDR1 LGHNT, CDR2 FRNRAP. CDR3 length: 15 residues. Trimming took off 1 base at V and 0 bases at J, with 7 bases between the two ends. CDR3 protein: CASGLGTFSNQPQHF. CDR3 bases: TGTGCTAGTGGTTTGGGCACCTTTAGCAATCAGCCCCAGCATTTT.

This clonotype occurred a few times. The rearrangement uses TRBV5-6 and TRBJ2-4, with D hard to call. Trimming took off 0 bases at V and 6 bases at J, with 4 bases between the two ends. The CDR3 is made up of 12 amino acids. Looked up from germline, CDR1 is SGHDT and CDR2 is YYEEEE. The DNA of the CDR3 is TGTGCCAGCAGCTTGGGAGGAAACATTCAGTACTTC. Its protein is CASSLGGNIQYF.